The 14 T cell receptor beta chains below all came from one sample that was sequenced in a study of siplizumab effects on memory and regulatory T cells. Sequencing was performed with immunoSEQ multiplex PCR; in TCRdb, only in-frame clones are kept and a portion is missing. The sample includes about 110,000 clones, around 93% seen only once; the top ten take approximately 0.32%. The sequenced sample was CD4+ T cells sorted from blood. Receptors originate from a human donor in good health.

This chain joins TRBV5-4 and TRBJ2-7, with TRBD1 as a possible D gene (6 bases). This CDR3 region has 14 residues. V lost 4 bases, J lost 3 bases, and 14 bases lay in between. The germline gives CDR1 SGHNT, CDR2 YYREEE (reference sequence). The CDR3 DNA reads as TGTGCCAGCAGCACGACAGGAGACTACTACGAGCAGTACTTC. It specifies CASSTTGDYYEQYF.

The V call is TRBV7-8, the J call TRBJ1-3; a possible D gene is TRBD1 (5 bases). V was trimmed by 5 bases and J by 1 base, leaving 18 bases between them. The CDR3 sequence is 17 residues long. Germline V gives CDR1 SGHVS, CDR2 FQNEAQ. In nucleotides, the CDR3 is TGTGCCAGCAGCCCCCGGGTTTGGGGGAAATCTGGAAACACCATATATTTT. Translating gives CASSPRVWGKSGNTIYF.

The gene calls are TRBV11-2 and TRBJ1-1; 9 nucleotides align to TRBD1. The germline V gene encodes CDR1 SGHAT and CDR2 FQNNGV. V lost 3 bases and J lost 2; bases outside the gene matches: 1. The CDR3 length is 14 residues. The chain's CDR3 is CASSFTGGNTEAFF. DNA for the CDR3: TGTGCCAGCAGCTTTACAGGGGGCAACACTGAAGCTTTCTTT.

The chain links TRBV5-5 to TRBJ1-1; D uncertain. V was cut by 4 bases and J by 3 bases, with 13 bases left in between. Germline CDR1 SGHKS, CDR2 YYEKEE (reference sequence). The CDR3 is 14 residues long. This CDR3 is CASSPPRSDTEAFF. The CDR3 DNA is TGTGCCAGCAGCCCCCCCAGGAGTGACACTGAAGCTTTCTTT.

This rearrangement joins TRBV7-2 to TRBJ2-7, with TRBD2 identical over 8 bases. Germline CDR1 SGHTA, CDR2 FQGNSA. Trimming cost V 4 bases and J 7 bases; bases outside gene matches: 3. The CDR3 is 12 amino acids. The DNA of the CDR3 is TGTGCCAGCAGCTCCGGCGGGGGGGAGCAGTACTTC. Its protein product is CASSSGGGEQYF. Full variable domain (missing parts from reference TRBV7-2 and TRBJ2-7): GAGVSQSPSNKVTEKGKDVELRCDPISGHTALYWYRQSLGQGLEFLIYFQGNSAPDKSGLPSDRFSAERTGGSVSTLTIQRTQQEDSAVYLCASSSGGGEQYFGPGTRLTVT.

This clone was found a few times. V gene TRBV5-6 combines with J gene TRBJ1-2; 7 nucleotides align to TRBD1. The V gene end was trimmed by 1 base and the J gene end by 1 base; junction bases not matched to a gene: 7. The CDR3 extends over 16 amino acids. Germline loops: CDR1 SGHDT, CDR2 YYEEEE. The CDR3 region has the DNA TGTGCCAGCAGCTTGAAAGGACAGGACCGTAACTATGGCTACACCTTC. It yields the protein CASSLKGQDRNYGYTF. The whole variable domain, filled in from reference TRBV5-6 and TRBJ1-2, reads DAGVTQSPTHLIKTRGQQVTLRCSPKSGHDTVSWYQQALGQGPQFIFQYYEEEERQRGNFPDRFSGHQFPNYSSELNVNALLLGDSALYLCASSLKGQDRNYGYTFGSGTRLTVV.

This clone appeared once. V and J are TRBV5-4 and TRBJ1-1; no clear D gene. Trimming took off 4 bases at V and 3 bases at J, with 7 bases between the two ends. The CDR3 is 12 residues long. CDR1 SGHNT and CDR2 YYREEE come from the germline V gene (reference sequence). The CDR3 bases are TGTGCCAGCAGCCTAGGAGACACTGAAGCTTTCTTT. Residues: CASSLGDTEAFF.

The chain uses TRBV5-1 and TRBJ2-7; 8 positions match TRBD2. The CDR3 length is 16 residues. J lost 3 bases, V lost 3 bases, and 11 bases had no gene match. In germline, CDR1 is SGHRS, CDR2 YFSETQ. CDR3 protein: CASSSTGAGGDYEQYF. CDR3 sequence (DNA): TGCGCCAGCAGCTCGACCGGGGCGGGGGGAGACTACGAGCAGTACTTC. Full variable domain (outside the CDR3, taken from reference TRBV5-1 and TRBJ2-7): KAGVTQTPRYLIKTRGQQVTLSCSPISGHRSVSWYQQTPGQGLQFLFEYFSETQRNKGNFPGRFSGRQFSNSRSEMNVSTLELGDSALYLCASSSTGAGGDYEQYFGPGTRLTVT.

V and J are TRBV5-1 and TRBJ2-5, with 7 bases fitting TRBD2. Germline CDR1 SGHRS, CDR2 YFSETQ. Germline trimming cut 0 bases from V and 4 bases from J; bases unmatched to any gene: 9. This CDR3 spans 16 amino acids. CDR3 DNA sequence: TGCGCCAGCAGCTTGGTAGGCGGGAGAGAAGGAGAGACCCAGTACTTC. Translated: CASSLVGGREGETQYF.

The V and J genes are TRBV27 and TRBJ2-1; 12 bases line up with TRBD2. The CDR3 loop spans 18 amino acids. Germline loops: CDR1 MNHEY, CDR2 SMNVEV (reference sequence). V shed 2 bases and J 5 bases; nucleotides not matched to a gene: 10. CDR3 amino acids: CASSLKPSRLAGDNEQFF. The CDR3 nucleotides are TGTGCCAGCAGTTTAAAGCCCTCCCGACTAGCGGGAGACAATGAGCAGTTCTTC.

The chain employs TRBV11-2 and TRBJ1-1, with TRBD1 matching over 8 bases. The CDR3 is made up of 14 amino acids. Per the germline V gene, CDR1 is SGHAT and CDR2 is FQNNGV. Losses at the gene ends were 5 bases for V and 5 bases for J; bases not matched to a gene: 7. The DNA for the CDR3 is TGTGCCAGCAGCAGAGACAGGGGAAGGACTGAAGCTTTCTTT. Amino acids: CASSRDRGRTEAFF. Combining the CDR3 with reference TRBV11-2 and TRBJ1-1 gives the whole variable domain EAGVAQSPRYKIIEKRQSVAFWCNPISGHATLYWYQQILGQGPKLLIQFQNNGVVDDSQLPKDRFSAERLKGVDSTLKIQPAKLEDSAVYLCASSRDRGRTEAFFGQGTRLTVV.

This clone was seen once. The V call is TRBV27, the J call TRBJ1-3; no clear D gene. Germline V gives CDR1 MNHEY, CDR2 SMNVEV (reference sequence). This CDR3 has 13 amino acids. V lost 5 bases and J lost 0, with 5 bases in between. The CDR3 sequence is CASSPNSGNTIYF. The CDR3 region has the DNA TGTGCCAGCAGTCCCAACTCTGGAAACACCATATATTTT.

V is TRBV30 and J is TRBJ1-5; 9 positions agree with TRBD1. The germline V gene has CDR1 GTSNPN and CDR2 SVGIG (reference sequence). CDR3 length: 16 amino acids. J lost 2 bases, V lost 2 bases, and 7 bases had no gene match. Here the CDR3 reads CAWSMRTGDRNQPQHF. Written as DNA, the CDR3 is TGTGCCTGGAGTATGAGGACAGGGGATCGCAATCAGCCCCAGCATTTT.

This chain links TRBV30 with TRBJ2-3, with TRBD2 matching 8 bases. The V and J ends lost 1 base and 6 bases, in that order; junction bases with no gene match: 12. Germline CDR1 and CDR2: GTSNPN and SVGIG (reference sequence). There are 16 residues in the CDR3. CDR3 protein: CAWSDSGTIPWDTQYF. In nucleotides, the CDR3 is TGTGCCTGGAGTGATAGCGGGACTATCCCTTGGGATACGCAGTATTTT.